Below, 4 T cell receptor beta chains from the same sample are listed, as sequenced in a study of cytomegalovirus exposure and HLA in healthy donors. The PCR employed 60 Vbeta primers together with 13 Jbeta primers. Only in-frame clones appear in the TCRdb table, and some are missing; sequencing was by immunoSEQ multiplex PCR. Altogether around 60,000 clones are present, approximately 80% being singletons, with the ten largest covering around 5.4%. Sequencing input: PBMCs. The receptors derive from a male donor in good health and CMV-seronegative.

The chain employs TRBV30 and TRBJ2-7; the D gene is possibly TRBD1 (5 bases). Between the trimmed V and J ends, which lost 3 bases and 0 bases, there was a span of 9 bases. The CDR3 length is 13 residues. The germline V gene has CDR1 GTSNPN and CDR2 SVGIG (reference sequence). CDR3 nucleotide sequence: TGTGCCTGGAGGGACACGAGCTCCTACGAGCAGTACTTC. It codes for CAWRDTSSYEQYF.

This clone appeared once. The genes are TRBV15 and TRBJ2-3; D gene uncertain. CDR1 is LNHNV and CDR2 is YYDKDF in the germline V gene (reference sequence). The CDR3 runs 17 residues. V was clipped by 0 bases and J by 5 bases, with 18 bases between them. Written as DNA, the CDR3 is TGTGCCACCAGCAGAGATGCGGCCTCTTTTGGTAGAGATACGCAGTATTTT. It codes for CATSRDAASFGRDTQYF.

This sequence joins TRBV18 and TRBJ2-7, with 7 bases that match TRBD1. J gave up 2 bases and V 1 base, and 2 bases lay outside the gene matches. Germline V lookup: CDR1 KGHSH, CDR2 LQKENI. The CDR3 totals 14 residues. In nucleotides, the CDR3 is TGTGCCAGCTCACCACGACAGGGCACCTACGAGCAGTACTTC. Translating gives CASSPRQGTYEQYF. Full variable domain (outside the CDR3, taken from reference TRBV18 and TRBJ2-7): NAGVMQNPRHLVRRRGQEARLRCSPMKGHSHVYWYRQLPEEGLKFMVYLQKENIIDESGMPKERFSAEFPKEGPSILRIQQVVRGDSAAYFCASSPRQGTYEQYFGPGTRLTVT.

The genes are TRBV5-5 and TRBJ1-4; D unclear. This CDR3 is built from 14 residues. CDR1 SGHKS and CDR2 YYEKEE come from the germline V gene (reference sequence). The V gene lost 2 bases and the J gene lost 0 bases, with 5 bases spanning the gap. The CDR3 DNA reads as TGTGCCAGCAGCTTCCCCACAACTAATGAAAAACTGTTTTTT. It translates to CASSFPTTNEKLFF.